Below, one T cell receptor (beta chain) is given with its context. The data belong to a study of T cell changes during pregnancy in multiple sclerosis. The CDR3 is made up of 17 amino acids. Between the trimmed V and J ends, which lost 0 bases and 4 bases, there was a span of 19 bases. Germline V gene lookup returns CDR1 SGHRS and CDR2 YFSETQ. Produced via immunoSEQ multiplex PCR; TCRdb's table is partial and in-frame only. This table holds 40,000 to 45,000 clones, around 89% found once. This specimen consisted of CD8+ T cells from peripheral blood mononuclear cells, obtained after pregnancy. The sequence was obtained from a female donor in good health, enrolled as a control in a pregnancy study. The chain recombines TRBV5-1 with TRBJ1-2; a possible D gene is TRBD1 (5 bases). Here the CDR3 reads CASSLVPKLQDPYGYTF. The CDR3, as DNA: TGCGCCAGCAGCTTGGTCCCGAAATTACAGGACCCCTATGGCTACACCTTC. Full variable domain (missing parts from reference TRBV5-1 and TRBJ1-2): KAGVTQTPRYLIKTRGQQVTLSCSPISGHRSVSWYQQTPGQGLQFLFEYFSETQRNKGNFPGRFSGRQFSNSRSEMNVSTLELGDSALYLCASSLVPKLQDPYGYTFGSGTRLTVV.